What follows describes a single T cell receptor (beta chain). Its antigen remains unidentified. The protocol was immunoSEQ multiplex PCR, while the TCRdb copy is restricted to in-frame clones and leaves out a portion. The repertoire holds about 35,000 clones, about four fifths seen once, with roughly 1.6% in the top ten. The sample belongs to a study of vaccination effects on CD4 cells after COVID-19. Study information: Post-vaccine draws lagged the second dose by a median of 72 days.

Antigen-specific CD4+ T cells expanded by the ViraFEST assay with viral peptide pools were then sequenced. It was after more than 8 days of culture that CD4+ T cells were isolated. Vaccination of participants consisted of two doses of either the BNT162b2 or mRNA-1273 vaccine. Among the vaccine recipients, none had a prior SARS-CoV-2 infection, and nucleocapsid antibodies were negative. They grew a few million PBMC in each well, adding 9.5 to 10 IU/ml IL-2 and about 9.9 ug/ml peptides. Study-wide findings and caveats: Vaccine- and infection-induced clones showed marked clonal contraction late following vaccination.

The germline V and J ends were trimmed by 8 bases and 1 base, with 11 bases remaining between them. This CDR3 has 14 residues. Germline-derived CDR1 and CDR2 are SGHAT and FQNNGV. V usage is TRBV11-2 and J usage is TRBJ2-2; D is uncertain. Material: CD4+ T cells from PBMCs cultured with HCoV-NL63 spike peptides, obtained after COVID-19 vaccination. The source of this sequence is a human donor who received a COVID-19 vaccine. Some clones in this sample may be carry-over from other donors' samples. The CDR3 bases are TGTGCCAGCTCCGCTTCTTGGAACACCGGGGAGCTGTTTTTT. Its translation is CASSASWNTGELFF. The full variable domain, with the rest looked up from reference TRBV11-2 and TRBJ2-2, is EAGVAQSPRYKIIEKRQSVAFWCNPISGHATLYWYQQILGQGPKLLIQFQNNGVVDDSQLPKDRFSAERLKGVDSTLKIQPAKLEDSAVYLCASSASWNTGELFFGEGSRLTVL.